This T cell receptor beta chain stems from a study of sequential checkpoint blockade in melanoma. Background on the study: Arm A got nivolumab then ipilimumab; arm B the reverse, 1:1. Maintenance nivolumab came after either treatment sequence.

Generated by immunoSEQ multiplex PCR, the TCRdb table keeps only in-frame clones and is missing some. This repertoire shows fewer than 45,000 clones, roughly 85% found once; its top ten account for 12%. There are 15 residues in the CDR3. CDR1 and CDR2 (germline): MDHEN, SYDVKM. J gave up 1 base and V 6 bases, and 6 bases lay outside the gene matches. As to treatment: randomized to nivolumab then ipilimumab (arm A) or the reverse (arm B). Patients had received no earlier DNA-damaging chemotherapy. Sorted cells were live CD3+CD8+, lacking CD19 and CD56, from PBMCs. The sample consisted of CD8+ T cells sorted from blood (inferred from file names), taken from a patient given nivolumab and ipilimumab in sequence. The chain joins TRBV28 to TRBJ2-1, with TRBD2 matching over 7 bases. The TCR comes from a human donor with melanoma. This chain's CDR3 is CASRVRGVSYNEQFF. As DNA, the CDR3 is TGTGCCAGCAGGGTACGGGGGGTTTCCTACAATGAGCAGTTCTTC.